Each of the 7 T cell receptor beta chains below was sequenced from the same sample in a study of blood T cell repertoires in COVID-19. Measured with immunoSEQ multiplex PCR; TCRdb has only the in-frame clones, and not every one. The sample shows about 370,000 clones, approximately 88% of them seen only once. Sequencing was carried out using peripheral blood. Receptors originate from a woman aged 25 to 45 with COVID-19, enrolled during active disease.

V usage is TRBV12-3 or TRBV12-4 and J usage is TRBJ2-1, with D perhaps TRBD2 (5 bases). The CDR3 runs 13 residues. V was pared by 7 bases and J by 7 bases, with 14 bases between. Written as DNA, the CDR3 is TGTGCCAGCACCAAGGCCCAGCGGAATGAGCAGTTCTTC. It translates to CASTKAQRNEQFF.

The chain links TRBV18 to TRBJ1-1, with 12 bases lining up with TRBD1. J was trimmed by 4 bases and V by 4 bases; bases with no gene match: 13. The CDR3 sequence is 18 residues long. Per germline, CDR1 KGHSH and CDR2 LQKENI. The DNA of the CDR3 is TGTGCCAGCTCACTGAATATGGCGGGACAGGGGGCGCGCACTGAAGCTTTCTTT. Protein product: CASSLNMAGQGARTEAFF.

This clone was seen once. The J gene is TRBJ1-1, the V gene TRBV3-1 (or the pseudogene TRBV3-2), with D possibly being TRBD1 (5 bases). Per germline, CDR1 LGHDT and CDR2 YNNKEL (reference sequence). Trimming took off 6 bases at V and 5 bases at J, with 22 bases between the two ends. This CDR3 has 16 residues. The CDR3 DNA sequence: TGTGCCAGCAGTCTTAGGGGCGTGGACGTAGGGACTGAAGCTTTCTTT. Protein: CASSLRGVDVGTEAFF.

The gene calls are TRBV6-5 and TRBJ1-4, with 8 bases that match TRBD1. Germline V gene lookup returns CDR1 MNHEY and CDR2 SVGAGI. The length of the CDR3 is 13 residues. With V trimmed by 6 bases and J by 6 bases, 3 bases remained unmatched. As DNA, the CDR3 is TGTGCCAGCAGCAGACAGGGGCATGAAAAACTGTTTTTT. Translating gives CASSRQGHEKLFF.

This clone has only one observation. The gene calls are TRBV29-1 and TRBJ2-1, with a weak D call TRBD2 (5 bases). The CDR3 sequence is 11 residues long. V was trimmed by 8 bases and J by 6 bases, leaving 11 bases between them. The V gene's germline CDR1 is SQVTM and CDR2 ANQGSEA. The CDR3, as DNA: TGCAGCTTGGACCGGGGCAATGAGCAGTTCTTC. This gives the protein CSLDRGNEQFF.

CDR3 loop: CASSLVRGRNYGYTF. In DNA, the CDR3 is TGTGCCAGCAGCTTAGTTAGGGGTCGCAACTATGGCTACACCTTC. The genes are TRBV7-9 and TRBJ1-2; D might be TRBD1 (5 bases). CDR3 size: 15 residues. From germline, CDR1 is SEHNR and CDR2 FQNEAQ (reference sequence). Trimming took 1 base from V and 2 from J, leaving 11 bases between them.

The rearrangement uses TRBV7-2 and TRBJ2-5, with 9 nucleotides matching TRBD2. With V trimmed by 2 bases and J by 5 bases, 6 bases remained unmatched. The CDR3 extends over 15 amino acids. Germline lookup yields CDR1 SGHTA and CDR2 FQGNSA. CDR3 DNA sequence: TGTGCCAGCAGCTTAAGTAGCGGGAGAGGGGAGACCCAGTACTTC. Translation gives CASSLSSGRGETQYF.